This T cell receptor beta chain is from a study of monozygotic twins with inflammatory bowel disease. Germline V gene sequence: CDR1 SEHNR, CDR2 FQNEAQ (reference sequence). The CDR3 contains 12 residues. Following a re-call of the 5' RACE reads, TCRdb has one entry per CDR3 protein and lacks DNA. This sample contains about 160,000 distinct CDR3 sequences. Material for sequencing was blood. V gene TRBV7-9 combines with J gene TRBJ1-2. This clonotype was obtained from a human donor with ulcerative colitis or Crohn's disease, or a healthy co-twin of an affected twin (not recorded which). The CDR3 loop reads CASSLSNYGYTF.